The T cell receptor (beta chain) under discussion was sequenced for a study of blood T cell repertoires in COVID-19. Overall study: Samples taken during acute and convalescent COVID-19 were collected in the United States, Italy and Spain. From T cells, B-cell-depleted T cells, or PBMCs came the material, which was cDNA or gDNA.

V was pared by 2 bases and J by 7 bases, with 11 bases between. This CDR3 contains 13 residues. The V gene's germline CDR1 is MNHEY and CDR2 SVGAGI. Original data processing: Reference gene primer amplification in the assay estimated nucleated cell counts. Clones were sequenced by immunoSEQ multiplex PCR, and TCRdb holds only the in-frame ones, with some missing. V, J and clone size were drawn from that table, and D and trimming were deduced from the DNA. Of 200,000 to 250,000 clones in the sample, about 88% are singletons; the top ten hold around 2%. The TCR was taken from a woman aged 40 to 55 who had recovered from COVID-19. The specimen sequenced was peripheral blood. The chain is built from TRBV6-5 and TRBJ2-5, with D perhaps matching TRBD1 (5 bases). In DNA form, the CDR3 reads TGTGCCAGCAGTTACACATCCCAGGGGACCCAGTACTTC. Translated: CASSYTSQGTQYF.